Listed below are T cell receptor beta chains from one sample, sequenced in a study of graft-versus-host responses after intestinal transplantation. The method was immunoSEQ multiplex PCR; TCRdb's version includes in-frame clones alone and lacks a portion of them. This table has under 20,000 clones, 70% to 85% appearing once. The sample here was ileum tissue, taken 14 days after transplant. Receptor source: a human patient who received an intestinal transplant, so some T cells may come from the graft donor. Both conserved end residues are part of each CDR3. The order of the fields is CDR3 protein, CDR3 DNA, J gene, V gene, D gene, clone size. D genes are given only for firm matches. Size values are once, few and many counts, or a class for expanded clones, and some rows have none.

CASSESGSGTEAFF,TGTGCCAGCAGTGAGTCGGGTTCGGGCACTGAAGCTTTCTTT,TRBJ1-1,TRBV6-1,NA,NA
CASSEGTSGNYNEQFF,TGTGCCAGCAGTGAAGGGACTAGCGGGAACTACAATGAGCAGTTCTTC,TRBJ2-1,TRBV25-1,TRBD2,NA
CASSWAGAETQYF,TGCGCCAGCAGTTGGGCGGGCGCGGAGACCCAGTACTTC,TRBJ2-5,TRBV5-1,NA,NA
CASRPGLAGETQYF,TGTGCCAGCAGACCTGGACTAGCGGGAGAGACCCAGTACTTC,TRBJ2-5,TRBV6-1,TRBD2,medium-sized
CASSFAGTSYEQYF,TGTGCCAGCAGCTTCGCCGGGACCTCCTACGAGCAGTACTTC,TRBJ2-7,TRBV11-3,NA,NA
CASSLIGGADYEQYF,TGTGCCAGCAGCTTAATTGGGGGCGCCGACTACGAGCAGTACTTC,TRBJ2-7,TRBV7-8,NA,few
CASSTGAKNIQYF,TGTGCCAGCAGCACCGGGGCTAAAAACATTCAGTACTTC,TRBJ2-4,TRBV2,NA,NA
CASSMPTHGDYGYTF,TGTGCCAGTAGTATGCCCACGCACGGGGACTATGGCTACACCTTC,TRBJ1-2,TRBV19,NA,NA
CASSPGTGPYNEQFF,TGTGCCAGCAGCCCTGGGACAGGACCTTACAATGAGCAGTTCTTC,TRBJ2-1,TRBV5-4,TRBD1,once
CASSMKSGQVYGYTF,TGTGCCAGTAGTATGAAGTCGGGACAGGTATATGGCTACACCTTC,TRBJ1-2,TRBV19,TRBD1,NA
CASSHTSGGPIRETQYF,TGTGCCAGCAGCCATACTAGCGGGGGGCCTATTCGGGAGACCCAGTACTTC,TRBJ2-5,TRBV11-2,TRBD2,NA
CASSRDSLPNTGELFF,TGTGCCAGCAGCAGGGACAGCCTTCCGAACACCGGGGAGCTGTTTTTT,TRBJ2-2,TRBV2,TRBD1,NA
CASSDGAPAPQHF,TGCGCCAGCAGTGACGGGGCCCCGGCGCCCCAGCATTTT,TRBJ1-5,TRBV10-2,NA,NA
CASSQESNEQFF,TGCGCCAGCAGCCAAGAATCCAATGAGCAGTTCTTC,TRBJ2-1,TRBV4-1,NA,few
CASSSLPPGYEQYF,TGTGCCAGCAGTTCCCTACCGCCGGGCTACGAGCAGTACTTC,TRBJ2-7,TRBV27,NA,NA
CASGLGQGGVNQPQHF,TGTGCTAGTGGTTTGGGGCAGGGTGGGGTCAATCAGCCCCAGCATTTT,TRBJ1-5,TRBV12-5,NA,NA
CASSFLQETQYF,TGCGCCAGCAGCTTCCTCCAAGAGACCCAGTACTTC,TRBJ2-5,TRBV5-1,NA,NA
CASSLREEFYEQYF,TGTGCCAGCAGTCTGCGGGAGGAGTTTTACGAGCAGTACTTC,TRBJ2-7,TRBV6-4,TRBD2,NA
CASSQDLAGEYEQYF,TGCGCCAGCAGCCAAGATCTAGCGGGAGAGTACGAGCAGTACTTC,TRBJ2-7,TRBV4-1,TRBD2,NA
CASSINRDGETQYF,TGTGCCAGCAGCATAAACAGGGATGGCGAGACCCAGTACTTC,TRBJ2-5,TRBV7-3,NA,NA
CASSLSGPRDEQFF,TGTGCCAGCAGTCTGTCCGGACCTAGGGATGAGCAGTTCTTC,TRBJ2-1,TRBV6-5,NA,NA
CASGLNPTGLLFPQHF,TGTGCTAGTGGTTTGAACCCGACGGGATTGTTGTTTCCCCAGCATTTT,TRBJ1-5,TRBV12-5,NA,NA
CASSTGTGDIWEQYF,TGTGCCAGTAGTACCGGGACAGGGGATATCTGGGAGCAGTACTTC,TRBJ2-5,TRBV19,TRBD1,NA
CAISAGQGSYEQYF,TGTGCCATCAGTGCGGGACAGGGCTCCTACGAGCAGTACTTC,TRBJ2-7,TRBV10-3,TRBD1,few
CASSLQGAATNEKLFF,TGTGCCAGCAGTTTACAGGGGGCCGCAACTAATGAAAAACTGTTTTTT,TRBJ1-4,TRBV28,TRBD1,NA
CASSTSRQVNSPLHF,TGTGCCAGCAGCACTTCGCGACAGGTCAATTCACCCCTCCACTTT,TRBJ1-6,TRBV5-4,NA,NA
CASRLQGTNYGYTF,TGTGCCAGCAGACTACAGGGGACTAACTATGGCTACACCTTC,TRBJ1-2,TRBV6-6,TRBD1,NA
CASSPYTGELFF,TGTGCCAGCAGTCCCTACACCGGGGAGCTGTTTTTT,TRBJ2-2,TRBV27,NA,NA
CASSLAGGRADTQYF,TGTGCCAGCAGCTTAGCGGGGGGCCGGGCAGATACGCAGTATTTT,TRBJ2-3,TRBV7-2,NA,NA
CASSLAVLNEKLFF,TGTGCCAGCAGCTTAGCTGTCCTTAATGAAAAACTGTTTTTT,TRBJ1-4,TRBV7-9,NA,NA
CASSDLSGRSHEQFF,TGTGCCAGCAGTGACCTTAGCGGGAGGTCCCATGAGCAGTTCTTC,TRBJ2-1,TRBV27,TRBD2,few
CATSRTVSYEQYF,TGTGCCACCAGCAGGACAGTAAGCTACGAGCAGTACTTC,TRBJ2-7,TRBV15,NA,NA
CASSEYNSGETQYF,TGTGCCAGCAGTGAATATAACAGCGGGGAGACCCAGTACTTC,TRBJ2-5,TRBV25-1,NA,NA
CAIRRSTGRSYEQYF,TGTGCCATCAGAAGGTCAACAGGACGCTCCTACGAGCAGTACTTC,TRBJ2-7,TRBV27,NA,NA
CASSLLESAYEQYF,TGTGCCAGCAGCTTATTGGAATCGGCCTACGAGCAGTACTTC,TRBJ2-7,TRBV11-2,NA,NA